These 30 T cell receptor beta chains came from one sample sequenced in a study of blood T cell repertoires in COVID-19. Sequencing used immunoSEQ multiplex PCR; TCRdb keeps in-frame clones, though not all of them. Of some 300,000 clones detected, roughly 90% appear once; the ten largest clones hold just under 9.5%. Sequences were obtained from PBMCs or T cells enriched from blood (not recorded which). The receptors come from a woman aged 30 to 39 who had recovered from COVID-19.

The chain is built from TRBV24-1 and TRBJ2-5; the match to TRBD2 covers 13 bases. J was trimmed by 2 bases and V by 4 bases; bases with no gene match: 12. Looked up from germline, CDR1 is KGHDR and CDR2 is SFDVKD. This CDR3 is 19 amino acids long. The CDR3, as DNA: TGTGCCACCAGTGAGACTCCGGGACTAGCGGGGCGACTTCAAGAGACCCAGTACTTC. It codes for CATSETPGLAGRLQETQYF.

This sequence joins TRBV29-1 and TRBJ1-2; the D gene is possibly TRBD1 (5 bases). Germline V gives CDR1 SQVTM, CDR2 ANQGSEA. V gave up 8 bases and J gave up 2 bases, with 15 bases separating them. There are 13 residues in the CDR3. The CDR3 reads CSTSTAKNYGYTF. CDR3 in DNA: TGCAGCACATCGACAGCAAAAAACTATGGCTACACCTTC.

The table lists this clone with a few counts. The junction departs from germline at one end; a sequencing error may be responsible. The CDR3 nucleotides read TGTGCCAGCAGCCTAGGGGGGGGACGTTTGGACTTC. It codes for CASSLGGGRLDF. J is TRBJ2-7 and V is TRBV11-2; a weak D match, TRBD2 (7 bases). Germline V CDR1 and CDR2: SGHAT, FQNNGV. This CDR3 is 12 amino acids long.

CDR3 sequence (DNA): TGTGCCAGCAGCTCCCGGGACAGGGGGTTCTACGAGCAGTACTTC. It codes for CASSSRDRGFYEQYF. The chain has TRBV7-2 and TRBJ2-7; 11 bases agree with TRBD1. Trimming took 4 bases from V and 3 from J; bases not matched to a gene: 5. In germline, CDR1 is SGHTA, CDR2 FQGNSA. CDR3 size: 15 residues.

The chain uses TRBV5-4 and TRBJ2-3; 7 bases agree with TRBD1. The germline V gene encodes CDR1 SGHNT and CDR2 YYREEE (reference sequence). CDR3 size: 16 residues. The J segment lost 0 bases and the V segment lost 4 bases, leaving 8 bases of the junction unmatched. CDR3 nucleotide sequence: TGTGCCAGCAGCCCACAACAGGGGTTAAGCACAGATACGCAGTATTTT. Encoded protein: CASSPQQGLSTDTQYF.

The chain is built from TRBV2 and TRBJ1-5; D remains ambiguous. The germline gives CDR1 SNHLY, CDR2 FYNNEI. Between the trimmed V and J ends, which lost 8 bases and 6 bases, there was a span of 11 bases. CDR3 size: 12 residues. This CDR3 is CASGGPAQPQHF. CDR3 DNA: TGTGCCAGCGGCGGGCCCGCTCAGCCCCAGCATTTT.

This clone was counted a single time. This chain links TRBV7-9 with TRBJ2-7; TRBD1 might be the D (6 bases). CDR1 is SEHNR, CDR2 FQNEAQ, per germline (reference sequence). Trimming stripped 5 bases from V and 0 bases from J, with 11 bases between. CDR3 length: 14 amino acids. CDR3 amino acids: CASSQQGSSYEQYF. Written as DNA, the CDR3 is TGTGCCAGCAGCCAACAGGGCAGCTCCTACGAGCAGTACTTC.

The chain links TRBV2 to TRBJ1-3, with D maybe TRBD1 (5 bases). V shed 2 bases and J shed 7 bases, with 12 bases lying between them. CDR1 and CDR2 (germline): SNHLY, FYNNEI. There are 14 residues in the CDR3. The CDR3 region is CASSESGVGNTIYF. Here the CDR3 DNA reads TGTGCCAGCAGTGAATCGGGGGTAGGCAACACCATATATTTT.

The CDR3 sequence is CASSLGDSATNEKLFF. The CDR3, as DNA: TGTGCCAGCAGTTTGGGGGACAGCGCAACTAATGAAAAACTGTTTTTT. The V call is TRBV28, the J call TRBJ1-4, with TRBD1 identical over 7 bases. Germline-derived CDR1 and CDR2 are MDHEN and SYDVKM. The CDR3 consists of 16 residues. The trim removed 3 bases at V and 0 bases at J, leaving 4 bases unmatched.

This clone has just a few counts. The chain is built from TRBV19 and TRBJ1-6, with D hard to call. CDR1 is LNHDA and CDR2 is SQIVND in the germline V gene (reference sequence). The germline V and J ends were trimmed by 5 bases and 3 bases, with 14 bases remaining between them. This CDR3 comprises 16 residues. Here the CDR3 reads CASSPPGNHYNSPLHF. CDR3 DNA: TGTGCCAGTAGTCCCCCGGGGAACCACTATAATTCACCCCTCCACTTT.

The chain couples TRBV3-1 (or the pseudogene TRBV3-2) to TRBJ2-4; 10 nucleotides line up with TRBD2. With 1 base clipped from V and 3 bases from J, the junction kept 15 bases outside the gene matches. In germline, CDR1 is LGHDT, CDR2 YNNKEL (reference sequence). CDR3 length equals 20 residues. The CDR3 protein is CASSQVDGLAGAGDKNIQYF. In DNA, the CDR3 is TGTGCCAGCAGCCAAGTCGACGGGCTAGCGGGGGCGGGGGACAAAAACATTCAGTACTTC.

This chain connects TRBV14 to TRBJ2-3; 11 nucleotides align to TRBD2. Germline CDR1 and CDR2: SGHDN and FVKESK. The CDR3 extends over 17 amino acids. V was clipped by 3 bases and J by 5 bases; unmatched bases: 10. The CDR3 protein is CASSQKRLAGGRDTQYF. CDR3 nucleotides: TGTGCCAGCAGCCAGAAAAGGCTAGCGGGAGGTAGAGATACGCAGTATTTT.

The rearrangement joins TRBV23-1 to TRBJ2-7; the D gene is possibly TRBD2 (5 bases). TRBV23-1 is noted as an ORF with a role that remains uncertain. The CDR3 has 14 amino acids. V lost 8 bases to trimming and J lost 4 bases, with 18 bases between them. CDR3: CASYLLVGAYEQYF. The CDR3 coding sequence is TGCGCCAGCTACCTTTTGGTGGGAGCTTACGAGCAGTACTTC.

The chain uses TRBV19 and TRBJ1-4; a possible D gene is TRBD1 (5 bases). CDR1 is LNHDA, CDR2 SQIVND, per germline (reference sequence). V dropped 6 bases and J dropped 7 bases, with 15 bases sitting between them. The CDR3 is 14 residues long. CDR3 coding DNA: TGTGCCAGTAGGATGACAGATTTGCGTGAAAAACTGTTTTTT. Its protein is CASRMTDLREKLFF. Supplemented by reference TRBV19 and TRBJ1-4, the full variable domain reads DGGITQSPKYLFRKEGQNVTLSCEQNLNHDAMYWYRQDPGQGLRLIYYSQIVNDFQKGDIAEGYSVSREKKESFPLTVTSAQKNPTAFYLCASRMTDLREKLFFGSGTQLSVL.

The chain links TRBV12-3 or TRBV12-4 to TRBJ1-2; 7 nucleotides line up with TRBD1. This CDR3 has 11 amino acids. After removal of 5 bases from V and 8 bases from J, the junction contained 2 bases not matched to a gene. CDR3 nucleotides: TGTGCCAGCAGTGACAGGGTAGGCTACACCTTC. It is translated as CASSDRVGYTF.

The chain is built from TRBV5-1 and TRBJ1-2; 10 bases agree with TRBD1. There are 15 residues in the CDR3. V shed 3 bases, J shed 3 bases, and the junction held 5 bases outside the gene matches. CDR1 SGHRS and CDR2 YFSETQ come from the germline V gene. CDR3 nucleotide sequence: TGCGCCAGCAGCTCCGGACAGGGGGGAGACTATGGCTACACCTTC. It is translated as CASSSGQGGDYGYTF. Full variable domain (remainder filled in from reference TRBV5-1 and TRBJ1-2): KAGVTQTPRYLIKTRGQQVTLSCSPISGHRSVSWYQQTPGQGLQFLFEYFSETQRNKGNFPGRFSGRQFSNSRSEMNVSTLELGDSALYLCASSSGQGGDYGYTFGSGTRLTVV.

This clone was picked up a small number of times. This chain uses TRBV3-1 (or the pseudogene TRBV3-2) with TRBJ2-1; D uncertain. Germline values: CDR1 LGHDT, CDR2 YNNKEL (reference sequence). This CDR3 has 15 amino acids. Trimming removed 3 bases from V and 5 bases from J, with 14 bases in between. The CDR3 loop is CASSHTVVRDNEQFF. The CDR3 nucleotides read TGTGCCAGCAGCCACACCGTAGTACGGGACAATGAGCAGTTCTTC.

The rearrangement joins TRBV3-1 (or the pseudogene TRBV3-2) to TRBJ1-2, with 7 bases matching TRBD1. V was clipped by 1 base and J by 3 bases; unmatched bases: 8. In germline, CDR1 is LGHDT, CDR2 YNNKEL (reference sequence). The CDR3 is 16 amino acids. The CDR3 reads CASSQARDRLHYGYTF. For the CDR3, the DNA is TGTGCCAGCAGCCAAGCCCGGGACAGACTTCACTATGGCTACACCTTC.

This sequence joins TRBV30 and TRBJ1-1; D may be TRBD1 (6 bases). Between the trimmed V and J ends, which lost 2 bases and 0 bases, there was a span of 7 bases. The germline V gene encodes CDR1 GTSNPN and CDR2 SVGIG (reference sequence). This CDR3 comprises 13 residues. The chain's CDR3 is CAWSYRVNTEAFF. The CDR3 DNA follows: TGTGCCTGGAGTTACAGGGTGAACACTGAAGCTTTCTTT.

This clone was observed once. The rearrangement uses TRBV5-1 and TRBJ1-6; unclear D gene. Germline-derived CDR1 and CDR2 are SGHRS and YFSETQ. V lost 4 bases to trimming and J lost 0 bases, with 14 bases between them. The CDR3 length is 17 residues. The CDR3 spells CASSAETRGSYNSPLHF. DNA of the CDR3: TGCGCCAGCAGCGCCGAGACACGGGGCTCCTATAATTCACCCCTCCACTTT. The entire variable domain, with the rest obtained from reference TRBV5-1 and TRBJ1-6, is as follows: KAGVTQTPRYLIKTRGQQVTLSCSPISGHRSVSWYQQTPGQGLQFLFEYFSETQRNKGNFPGRFSGRQFSNSRSEMNVSTLELGDSALYLCASSAETRGSYNSPLHFGNGTRLTVT.

The chain carries TRBV15 and TRBJ1-1, with D perhaps TRBD1 (6 bases). CDR1 is LNHNV, CDR2 YYDKDF, per germline (reference sequence). V lost 5 bases and J lost 0, with 13 bases in between. The CDR3 loop spans 15 amino acids. CDR3 amino acids: CATSGIDRMNTEAFF. CDR3 sequence (DNA): TGTGCCACCAGCGGCATAGACAGGATGAACACTGAAGCTTTCTTT.

The chain has TRBV2 and TRBJ2-7; 7 nucleotides align to TRBD1. Looked up from germline, CDR1 is SNHLY and CDR2 is FYNNEI. The CDR3 runs 14 residues. J lost 2 bases, V lost 4 bases, and 5 bases had no gene match. The CDR3 spells CASSGQGPTYEQYF. The CDR3 nucleotides are TGTGCCAGCAGTGGACAGGGACCTACCTACGAGCAGTACTTC.

This clone was found a few times. V gene TRBV6-5 combines with J gene TRBJ1-1, with no clear D. The V gene's germline CDR1 is MNHEY and CDR2 SVGAGI. The germline V and J ends were trimmed by 0 bases and 0 bases, with 11 bases remaining between them. The CDR3 consists of 16 residues. CDR3 loop: CASSYSSGELNTEAFF. DNA of the CDR3: TGTGCCAGCAGTTACTCGAGTGGAGAATTGAACACTGAAGCTTTCTTT.

The chain joins TRBV2 to TRBJ1-5; the match to TRBD1 covers 9 bases. The CDR3 runs to 13 residues. Per germline, CDR1 SNHLY and CDR2 FYNNEI. V lost 7 bases to trimming and J lost 8 bases; unmatched junction nucleotides: 6. CDR3 in DNA: TGTGCCAGCAATCGACAGGGGGGTGAGCCCCAGCATTTT. Residues: CASNRQGGEPQHF.

This rearrangement joins TRBV11-2 to TRBJ1-1, with D possibly matching TRBD1 (6 bases). CDR3 length equals 13 residues. Trimming took off 1 base at V and 5 bases at J, with 8 bases between the two ends. Germline values: CDR1 SGHAT, CDR2 FQNNGV. The CDR3 DNA follows: TGTGCCAGCAGCTTAGTTAGGGGGACTGAAGCTTTCTTT. It is translated as CASSLVRGTEAFF.

This clone was seen only once. The V and J genes are TRBV5-1 and TRBJ2-7, with D perhaps matching TRBD2 (5 bases). Trimming pared 4 bases from V and 0 bases from J, leaving 8 bases between. The CDR3 consists of 13 residues. Germline V CDR1 and CDR2: SGHRS, YFSETQ. CDR3 sequence: CASSPTSSYEQYF. In nucleotides, the CDR3 is TGCGCCAGCAGCCCTACTAGCTCCTACGAGCAGTACTTC.

DNA of the CDR3: TGTGCCAGCAGCTTCCTAGGGGTGGGAGATACGCAGTATTTT. As protein: CASSFLGVGDTQYF. V is TRBV7-2 and J is TRBJ2-3; perhaps TRBD1 as D (5 bases). V was pared by 3 bases and J by 5 bases, with 12 bases between. CDR3 length: 14 amino acids. CDR1 and CDR2 (germline): SGHTA, FQGNSA.

The chain is built from TRBV3-1 (or the pseudogene TRBV3-2) and TRBJ1-4, with TRBD1 as a possible D gene (6 bases). V dropped 4 bases and J dropped 5 bases, with 11 bases sitting between them. The CDR3 is 14 amino acids. The germline CDR1 and CDR2 sequences are LGHDT and YNNKEL (reference sequence). CDR3: CASSPLGGNEKLFF. The CDR3 DNA reads as TGTGCCAGCAGCCCCCTAGGGGGAAATGAAAAACTGTTTTTT.

The chain joins TRBV15 to TRBJ1-4; the match to TRBD1 covers 7 bases. Losses at the gene ends were 0 bases for V and 8 bases for J; bases not matched to a gene: 12. Germline V gene lookup returns CDR1 LNHNV and CDR2 YYDKDF (reference sequence). The CDR3 length is 17 residues. The CDR3 loop is CATSRDRGHKVWEKLFF. In DNA form, the CDR3 reads TGTGCCACCAGCAGAGATAGGGGGCACAAGGTTTGGGAAAAACTGTTTTTT.

V usage is TRBV19 and J usage is TRBJ2-1; tentative D call: TRBD1 (5 bases). This CDR3 comprises 14 residues. Germline V gene lookup returns CDR1 LNHDA and CDR2 SQIVND (reference sequence). Trimming took 5 bases from V and 10 from J, leaving 18 bases between them. The CDR3 reads CASSASTISGEQFF. CDR3 in DNA: TGTGCCAGTAGTGCGTCAACGATATCAGGGGAGCAGTTCTTC.